Shown below are 10 T cell receptor beta chains from a single sample sequenced in a study of a mutant IDH1 vaccine in newly diagnosed glioma. The data were produced by immunoSEQ multiplex PCR, yet TCRdb's version contains in-frame clones alone and is incomplete. This sample has some 40,000 clones; 75% to 85% occur once, and the top ten carry 5.1%. Sample time point: week 23, last vaccination. Vaccination comprised doses that each held 300 ug of mutant IDH1 20-mer peptide, plus topical imiquimod. These receptors' antigens are unknown. The sample here was PBMCs, taken from a glioma patient whose treatment included an IDH1 peptide vaccine. The receptor set was obtained from a man between 40 and 49 years old with glioma.

This chain links TRBV7-2 with TRBJ2-4; D is possibly TRBD1 or TRBD2 (6 bases each). The CDR3 length is 16 residues. CDR1 is SGHTA, CDR2 FQGNSA, per germline. V was cut by 1 base and J by 0 bases, with 10 bases left in between. CDR3 in amino acids: CASSLEAGQAKNIQYF. The CDR3 region has the DNA TGTGCCAGCAGCTTAGAGGCGGGACAAGCCAAAAACATTCAGTACTTC.

The V call is TRBV15, the J call TRBJ1-2, with 8 bases fitting TRBD1. V lost 0 bases to trimming and J lost 8 bases; unmatched junction nucleotides: 8. The CDR3 loop spans 15 amino acids. From germline, CDR1 is LNHNV and CDR2 YYDKDF (reference sequence). The CDR3 spells CATSRDLQGAGGYTF. CDR3 in DNA: TGTGCCACCAGCAGAGATTTGCAGGGGGCAGGAGGCTACACCTTC.

V is TRBV2 and J is TRBJ1-4; D remains ambiguous. The CDR3 contains 12 residues. The V end lost 8 bases, the J end lost 7 bases, and 11 bases lay between the germline ends. Germline CDR1 SNHLY, CDR2 FYNNEI. DNA of the CDR3: TGTGCCAGCTGGCGTTCCGGTGAAAAACTGTTTTTT. It is translated as CASWRSGEKLFF.

This chain links TRBV18 with TRBJ2-7, with TRBD1 identical over 9 bases. The V segment lost 2 bases and the J segment 4 bases; nucleotides outside the gene matches: 6. Germline CDR1 KGHSH, CDR2 LQKENI. This CDR3 comprises 15 residues. CDR3 sequence: CASSPATGGGYEQYF. Here the CDR3 DNA reads TGTGCCAGCTCACCAGCGACAGGGGGAGGATACGAGCAGTACTTC. Full variable domain (missing parts from reference TRBV18 and TRBJ2-7): NAGVMQNPRHLVRRRGQEARLRCSPMKGHSHVYWYRQLPEEGLKFMVYLQKENIIDESGMPKERFSAEFPKEGPSILRIQQVVRGDSAAYFCASSPATGGGYEQYFGPGTRLTVT.

The V call is TRBV7-2, the J call TRBJ1-5; D is perhaps TRBD1 (6 bases). The CDR3 extends over 14 amino acids. Germline loops: CDR1 SGHTA, CDR2 FQGNSA. V was pared by 5 bases and J by 7 bases, with 15 bases between. The DNA for the CDR3 is TGTGCCAGCAGCCCTTGGGGGGCCGGGCAGCCCCAGCATTTT. Amino acids: CASSPWGAGQPQHF.

This chain joins TRBV27 and TRBJ1-2; D not certain. The CDR3 is 14 residues long. The ends were cut back, 5 bases at V and 4 bases at J, with 14 bases in the middle. Germline values: CDR1 MNHEY, CDR2 SMNVEV (reference sequence). The CDR3 DNA reads as TGTGCCAGCAGTCCGACGGTCCCCGGCTATGGCTACACCTTC. It translates to CASSPTVPGYGYTF.

The chain couples TRBV5-6 to TRBJ2-5; D is undetermined. With 2 bases removed from V and 7 bases from J, the gap between germline ends came to 12 bases. Germline CDR1 reads SGHDT; CDR2 reads YYEEEE. The CDR3 spans 13 residues. The CDR3 loop reads CASSLRASVTQYF. CDR3 DNA sequence: TGTGCCAGCAGCTTACGGGCCTCCGTGACCCAGTACTTC.

This clone is medium-sized within its sample. The J gene is TRBJ1-5, the V gene TRBV12-2. TRBV12-2 counts as a pseudogene. The CDR3 covers 12 residues. CDR3 DNA: TGTGCAAGCAGGGAGGGGGGACAGCCCCAGCATTTT. Translation gives CASREGGQPQHF.

Of note for this clone: In this CDR3 the conserved last residue, phenylalanine or tryptophan, is missing, so a read error is likely. The chain is built from TRBV9 and TRBJ2-7; D is uncertain. CDR1 is SGDLS, CDR2 YYNGEE, per germline. CDR3 length equals 15 residues. With 0 bases removed from V and 2 bases from J, the gap between germline ends came to 12 bases. The CDR3 loop reads CASSVAGSSTYEQYL. In DNA form, the CDR3 reads TGTGCCAGCAGCGTAGCGGGCTCTTCTACCTACGAGCAGTACCTC.

The chain combines TRBV28 with TRBJ2-1; 7 nucleotides align to TRBD1. CDR1 is MDHEN, CDR2 SYDVKM, per germline. V trimming: 5 bases; J trimming: 8 bases; junction bases outside the gene matches: 15. The CDR3 has 16 residues. The CDR3 coding sequence is TGTGCCAGCAGTCAATCCTCGACAGGGTGGTTCGATGAGCAGTTCTTC. Encoded protein: CASSQSSTGWFDEQFF.